The rows below give T cell receptor beta chains drawn from one sample of a study of T cells in Graves' hyperthyroidism and ophthalmopathy. In TCRdb, the multiplex PCR reads were re-called with MiXCR into one record per CDR3 protein. The sample yields about 200,000 distinct CDR3 sequences, less than 20% seen once. The sequencing sample was made of blood. The source is a woman between 50 and 59 years old with Graves' hyperthyroidism. Each CDR3 is given with its conserved first and last residue. Each record gives: CDR3 protein, CDR3 length, J gene, V gene.

CASSLTWGGAVQTYEQYF,18,TRBJ2-7,TRBV7-2
CASSQVIRKTNAPYGYTF,18,TRBJ1-2,TRBV4-1
CASSSRDKGYGYTF,14,TRBJ1-2,TRBV18
CASASFGQETQYF,13,TRBJ2-5,TRBV10-2
CASSSYPGADKNIQYF,16,TRBJ2-4,TRBV27
CASSYQQGRGYTF,13,TRBJ1-2,TRBV28
CASSEDHRQPQHF,13,TRBJ1-5,TRBV2
CASSQEVGELFF,12,TRBJ2-2,TRBV3-1
CAWGGTGDEKLFF,13,TRBJ1-4,TRBV30
CASSTGHYQPQHF,13,TRBJ1-5,TRBV14
CASSLRLGTSISYEQYF,17,TRBJ2-7,TRBV27
CASSLSRDRLTDTQYF,16,TRBJ2-3,TRBV12-3/TRBV12-4
CASSWDSSSYNEQFF,15,TRBJ2-1,TRBV12-3/TRBV12-4
CAISESTEETQYF,13,TRBJ2-5,TRBV10-3
CASSTHPEQAKYQETQYF,18,TRBJ2-5,TRBV9
CASSVLGTSGNEQYF,15,TRBJ2-7,TRBV5-1
CASSVAGVSSYEQYF,15,TRBJ2-7,TRBV7-2
CASSQDALSNEKLFF,15,TRBJ1-4,TRBV5-1
CASSFSGQGMYEQYF,15,TRBJ2-7,TRBV28